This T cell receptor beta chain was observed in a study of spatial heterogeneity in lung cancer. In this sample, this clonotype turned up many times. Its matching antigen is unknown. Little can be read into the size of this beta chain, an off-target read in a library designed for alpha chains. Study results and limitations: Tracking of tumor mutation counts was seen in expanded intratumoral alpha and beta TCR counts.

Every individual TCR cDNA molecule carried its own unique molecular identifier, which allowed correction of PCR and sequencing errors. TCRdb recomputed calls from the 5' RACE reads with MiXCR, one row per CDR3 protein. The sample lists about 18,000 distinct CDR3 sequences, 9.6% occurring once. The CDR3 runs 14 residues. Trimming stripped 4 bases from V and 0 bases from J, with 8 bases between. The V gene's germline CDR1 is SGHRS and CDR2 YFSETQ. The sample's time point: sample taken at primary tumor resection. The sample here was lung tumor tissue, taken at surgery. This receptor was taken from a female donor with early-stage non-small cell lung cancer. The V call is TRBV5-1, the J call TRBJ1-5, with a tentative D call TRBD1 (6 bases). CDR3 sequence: CASSLGASNQPQHF. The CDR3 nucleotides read TGCGCCAGCAGCCTGGGGGCTAGCAATCAGCCCCAGCATTTT.